Presented here are 8 T cell receptor beta chains from one specimen sequenced in a study of identical twins. One entry per CDR3 protein, called by TCRdb with MiXCR from the 5' RACE reads. The sample contains about 430,000 distinct CDR3 sequences, less than 20% of which appear only once. The sequencing sample was made of naive T cells sorted from blood. The receptors originated from a man aged 45-60 years in good health.

Ten or more counts support this clonotype. The J gene is TRBJ1-5, the V gene TRBV28; TRBD1 matches at 10 bases. Losses at the gene ends were 0 bases for V and 6 bases for J; bases not matched to a gene: 2. CDR1 and CDR2 from the germline V gene are MDHEN and SYDVKM. The CDR3 loop spans 15 amino acids. CDR3 residues: CASSLWGQGSQPQHF. The CDR3, as DNA: TGTGCCAGCAGTTTATGGGGACAGGGGAGTCAGCCCCAGCATTTT.

The chain recombines TRBV28 with TRBJ1-3, with D possibly matching TRBD1 (5 bases). V lost 6 bases, J lost 7 bases, and 7 bases lay in between. In germline, CDR1 is MDHEN, CDR2 SYDVKM. CDR3 size: 11 residues. Here the CDR3 reads CASRGLNTIYF. CDR3 sequence (DNA): TGTGCCAGCAGGGGGCTTAACACCATATATTTT.

The chain recombines TRBV20-1 with TRBJ2-3; no definite D call. This CDR3 is 14 amino acids long. V was shortened by 1 base and J by 2 bases, with 10 bases between the two germline ends. Germline V gene data show CDR1 as DFQATT and CDR2 as SNEGSKA (reference sequence). In nucleotides, the CDR3 is TGCAGTGCTAGAGTGGGCGGTTACACAGATACGCAGTATTTT. This translates into CSARVGGYTDTQYF.

J is TRBJ2-1 and V is TRBV6-2 or TRBV6-3; 9 bases match TRBD2. Trimming removed 2 bases from V and 8 bases from J; junction bases left unmatched: 1. The CDR3 spans 13 residues. The germline CDR1 and CDR2 sequences are MNHEY and SVGEGT. This CDR3 reads CASSYKRGDEQFF. CDR3 nucleotides: TGTGCCAGCAGTTACAAGCGGGGGGATGAGCAGTTCTTC.

This chain connects TRBV11-1 to TRBJ2-7; D not resolved. The CDR3 spans 13 residues. V dropped 2 bases and J dropped 7 bases, with 12 bases sitting between them. Germline V CDR1 and CDR2: SGHAT, FQDESV (reference sequence). The CDR3 DNA follows: TGTGCCAGCAGCTTAACTGCAAGCACGGAGCAGTACTTC. Encoded protein: CASSLTASTEQYF.

There are a few counts of this clonotype. The chain is built from TRBV7-9 and TRBJ2-3; D gene uncertain. The V gene's germline CDR1 is SEHNR and CDR2 FQNEAQ (reference sequence). Trimming cost V 5 bases and J 1 base, with 16 bases left between them. The CDR3 length is 16 residues. Here the CDR3 reads CASSPGGRSRTDTQYF. Here the CDR3 DNA reads TGTGCCAGCAGCCCAGGTGGCAGGAGCCGCACAGATACGCAGTATTTT.

This clonotype was seen only a few times. The chain combines TRBV24-1 with TRBJ1-1, with D possibly being TRBD1 (5 bases). This CDR3 has 13 amino acids. CDR1 and CDR2 (germline): KGHDR, SFDVKD. Trimming removed 8 bases from V and 5 bases from J, with 14 bases in between. CDR3 sequence: CATTDAKGTEAFF. CDR3 coding DNA: TGTGCCACCACTGACGCAAAGGGGACTGAAGCTTTCTTT.

V gene TRBV7-9 combines with J gene TRBJ2-1; 15 bases are a match to TRBD2. This CDR3 comprises 16 residues. CDR1 and CDR2 (germline): SEHNR, FQNEAQ (reference sequence). With 4 bases clipped from V and 9 bases from J, the junction kept 7 bases outside the gene matches. The CDR3 loop is CASSSGTSGGRSEQFF. CDR3 coding DNA: TGTGCCAGCAGCTCCGGGACTAGCGGGGGGAGGTCTGAGCAGTTCTTC.